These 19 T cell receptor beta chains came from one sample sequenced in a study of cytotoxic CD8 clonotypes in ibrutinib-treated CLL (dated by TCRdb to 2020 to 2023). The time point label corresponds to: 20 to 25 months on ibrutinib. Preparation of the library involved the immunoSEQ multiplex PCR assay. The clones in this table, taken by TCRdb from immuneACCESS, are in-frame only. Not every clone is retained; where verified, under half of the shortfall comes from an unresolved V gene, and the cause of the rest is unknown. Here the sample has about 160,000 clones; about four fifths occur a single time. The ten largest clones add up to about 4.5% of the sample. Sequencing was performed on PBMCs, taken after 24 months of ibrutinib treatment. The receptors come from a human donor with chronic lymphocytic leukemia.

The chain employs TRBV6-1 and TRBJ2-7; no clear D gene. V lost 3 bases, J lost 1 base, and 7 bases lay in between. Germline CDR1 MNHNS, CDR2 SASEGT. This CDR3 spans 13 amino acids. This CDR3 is CASSDLGSYEQYF. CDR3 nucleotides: TGTGCCAGCAGTGATCTAGGATCCTACGAGCAGTACTTC.

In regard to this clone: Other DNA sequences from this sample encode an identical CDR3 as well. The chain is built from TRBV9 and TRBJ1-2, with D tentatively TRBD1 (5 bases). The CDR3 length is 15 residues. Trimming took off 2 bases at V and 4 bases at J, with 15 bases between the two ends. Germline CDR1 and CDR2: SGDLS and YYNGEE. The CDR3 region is CASSVLGTDVYGYTF. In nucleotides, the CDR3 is TGTGCCAGCAGCGTCCTAGGGACCGACGTCTATGGCTACACCTTC.

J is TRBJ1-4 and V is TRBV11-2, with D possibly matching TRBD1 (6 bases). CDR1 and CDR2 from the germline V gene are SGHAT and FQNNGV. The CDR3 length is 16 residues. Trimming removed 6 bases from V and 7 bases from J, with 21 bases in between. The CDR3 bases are TGTGCCAGCAGGAGAACAGGGATAGGAGTGTTTGAAAAACTGTTTTTT. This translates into CASRRTGIGVFEKLFF.

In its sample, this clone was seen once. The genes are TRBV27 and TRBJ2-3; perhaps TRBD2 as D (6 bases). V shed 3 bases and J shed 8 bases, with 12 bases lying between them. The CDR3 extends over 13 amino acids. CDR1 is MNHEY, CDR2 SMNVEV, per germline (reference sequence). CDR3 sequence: CASSLGTYTTQYF. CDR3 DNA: TGTGCCAGCAGTTTGGGGACTTACACTACGCAGTATTTT.

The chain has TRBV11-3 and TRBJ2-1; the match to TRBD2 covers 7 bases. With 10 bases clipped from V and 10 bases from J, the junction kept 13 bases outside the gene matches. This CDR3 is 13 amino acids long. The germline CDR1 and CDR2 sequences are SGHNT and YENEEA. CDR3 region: CATPPLEGGEQFF. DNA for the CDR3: TGTGCCACCCCGCCCTTGGAGGGAGGGGAGCAGTTCTTC.

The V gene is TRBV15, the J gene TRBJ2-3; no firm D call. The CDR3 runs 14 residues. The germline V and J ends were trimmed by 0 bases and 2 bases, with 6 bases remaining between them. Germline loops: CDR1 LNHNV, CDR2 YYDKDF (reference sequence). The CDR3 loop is CATSRDRDTDTQYF. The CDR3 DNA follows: TGTGCCACCAGCAGAGATCGCGACACAGATACGCAGTATTTT.

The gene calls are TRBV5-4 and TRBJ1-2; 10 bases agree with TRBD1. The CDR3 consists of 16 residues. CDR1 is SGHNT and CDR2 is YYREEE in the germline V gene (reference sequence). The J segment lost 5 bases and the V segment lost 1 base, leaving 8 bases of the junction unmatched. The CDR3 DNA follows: TGTGCCAGCAGCTTGCCCCGGGACAGGGGAAATTATGGCTACACCTTC. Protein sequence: CASSLPRDRGNYGYTF.

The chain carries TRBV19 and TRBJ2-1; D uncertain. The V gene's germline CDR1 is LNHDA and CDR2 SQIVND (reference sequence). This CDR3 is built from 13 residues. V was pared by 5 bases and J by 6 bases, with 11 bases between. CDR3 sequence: CASSSGLLNEQFF. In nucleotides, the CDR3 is TGTGCCAGTAGTTCCGGGCTACTCAATGAGCAGTTCTTC.

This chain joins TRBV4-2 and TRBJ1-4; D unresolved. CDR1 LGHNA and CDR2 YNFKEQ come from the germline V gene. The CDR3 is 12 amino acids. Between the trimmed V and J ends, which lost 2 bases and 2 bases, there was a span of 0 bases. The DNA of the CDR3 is TGTGCCAGCAGCCAAACTAATGAAAAACTGTTTTTT. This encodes CASSQTNEKLFF.

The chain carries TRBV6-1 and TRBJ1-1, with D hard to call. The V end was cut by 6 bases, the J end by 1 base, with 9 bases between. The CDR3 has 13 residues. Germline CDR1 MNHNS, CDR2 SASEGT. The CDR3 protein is CASRPSTNTEAFF. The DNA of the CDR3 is TGTGCCAGCAGACCCTCGACGAACACTGAAGCTTTCTTT.

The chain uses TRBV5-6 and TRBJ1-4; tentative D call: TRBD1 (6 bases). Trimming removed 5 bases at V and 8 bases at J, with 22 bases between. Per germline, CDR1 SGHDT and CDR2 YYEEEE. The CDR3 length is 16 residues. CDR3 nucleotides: TGTGCCAGCAGGGGACGCAGACAGGCGACTCGGGAAAAACTGTTTTTT. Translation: CASRGRRQATREKLFF. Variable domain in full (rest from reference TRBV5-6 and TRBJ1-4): DAGVTQSPTHLIKTRGQQVTLRCSPKSGHDTVSWYQQALGQGPQFIFQYYEEEERQRGNFPDRFSGHQFPNYSSELNVNALLLGDSALYLCASRGRRQATREKLFFGSGTQLSVL.

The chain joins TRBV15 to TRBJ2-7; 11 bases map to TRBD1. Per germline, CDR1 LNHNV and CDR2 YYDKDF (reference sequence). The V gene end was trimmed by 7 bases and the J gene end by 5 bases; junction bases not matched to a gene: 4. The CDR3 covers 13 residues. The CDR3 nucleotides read TGTGCCACCAAACCGGGACAGGGGGACGAGCAGTACTTC. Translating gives CATKPGQGDEQYF. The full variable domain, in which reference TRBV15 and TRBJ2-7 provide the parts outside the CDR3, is DAMVIQNPRYQVTQFGKPVTLSCSQTLNHNVMYWYQQKSSQAPKLLFHYYDKDFNNEADTPDNFQSRRPNTSFCFLDIRSPGLGDTAMYLCATKPGQGDEQYFGPGTRLTVT.

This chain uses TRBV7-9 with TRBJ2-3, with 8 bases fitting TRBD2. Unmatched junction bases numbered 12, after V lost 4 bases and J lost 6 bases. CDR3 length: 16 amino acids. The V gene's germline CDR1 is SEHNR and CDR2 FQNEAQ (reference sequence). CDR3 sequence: CASSSNGGVVADTQYF. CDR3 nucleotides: TGTGCCAGCAGCTCAAACGGGGGGGTCGTCGCGGATACGCAGTATTTT.

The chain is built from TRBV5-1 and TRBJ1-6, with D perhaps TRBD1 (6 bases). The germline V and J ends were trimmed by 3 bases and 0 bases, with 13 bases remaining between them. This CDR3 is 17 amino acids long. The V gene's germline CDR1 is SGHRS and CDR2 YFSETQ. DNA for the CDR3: TGCGCCAGCAGCTCCGCGGGGGCTATCTCCTATAATTCACCCCTCCACTTT. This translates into CASSSAGAISYNSPLHF.

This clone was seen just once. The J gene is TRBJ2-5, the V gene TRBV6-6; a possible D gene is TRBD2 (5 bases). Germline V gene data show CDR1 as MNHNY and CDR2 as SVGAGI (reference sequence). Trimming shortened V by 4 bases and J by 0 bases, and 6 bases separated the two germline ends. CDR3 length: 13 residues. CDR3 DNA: TGTGCCAGCAGTTCGGGGTACCAAGAGACCCAGTACTTC. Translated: CASSSGYQETQYF.

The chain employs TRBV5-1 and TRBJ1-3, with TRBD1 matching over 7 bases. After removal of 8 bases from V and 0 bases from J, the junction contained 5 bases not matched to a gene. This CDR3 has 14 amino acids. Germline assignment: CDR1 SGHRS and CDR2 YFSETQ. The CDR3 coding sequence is TGCGCCAGTTCGAGGACAGGCTCTGGAAACACCATATATTTT. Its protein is CASSRTGSGNTIYF.

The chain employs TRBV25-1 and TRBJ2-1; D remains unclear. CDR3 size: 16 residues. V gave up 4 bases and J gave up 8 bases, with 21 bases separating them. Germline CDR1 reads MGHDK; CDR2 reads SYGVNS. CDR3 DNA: TGTGCCAGCAGTGCCCGTCTCGGCCAGCCCCTCTATGAGCAGTTCTTC. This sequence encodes CASSARLGQPLYEQFF.

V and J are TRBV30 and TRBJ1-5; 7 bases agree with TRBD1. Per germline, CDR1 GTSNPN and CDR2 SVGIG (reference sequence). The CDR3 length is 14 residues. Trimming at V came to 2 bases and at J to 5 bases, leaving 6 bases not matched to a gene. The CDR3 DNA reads TGTGCCTGGAGTTCAGGGGGAAGGGATCAGCCCCAGCATTTT. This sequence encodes CAWSSGGRDQPQHF. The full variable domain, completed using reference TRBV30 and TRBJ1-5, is SQTIHQWPATLVQPVGSPLSLECTVEGTSNPNLYWYRQAAGRGLQLLFYSVGIGQISSEVPQNLSASRPQDRQFILSSKKLLLSDSGFYLCAWSSGGRDQPQHFGDGTRLSIL.

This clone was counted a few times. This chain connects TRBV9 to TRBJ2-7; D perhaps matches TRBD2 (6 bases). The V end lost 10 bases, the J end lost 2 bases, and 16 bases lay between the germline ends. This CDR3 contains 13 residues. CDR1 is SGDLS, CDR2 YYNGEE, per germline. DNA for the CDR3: TGTGCCTCAGGCCCTAGCGACCCCTACGAGCAGTACTTC. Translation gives CASGPSDPYEQYF.